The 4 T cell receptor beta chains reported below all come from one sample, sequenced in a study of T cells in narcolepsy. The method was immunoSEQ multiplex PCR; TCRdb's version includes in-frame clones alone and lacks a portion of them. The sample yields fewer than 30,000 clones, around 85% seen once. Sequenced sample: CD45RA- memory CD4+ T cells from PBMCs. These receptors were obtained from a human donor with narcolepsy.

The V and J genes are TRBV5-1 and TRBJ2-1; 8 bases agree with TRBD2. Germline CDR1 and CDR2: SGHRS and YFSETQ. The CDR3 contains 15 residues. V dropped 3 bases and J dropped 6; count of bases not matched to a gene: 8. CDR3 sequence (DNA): TGCGCCAGCAGCTCACTCGGGGGGGTTGCCAATGAGCAGTTCTTC. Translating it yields CASSSLGGVANEQFF.

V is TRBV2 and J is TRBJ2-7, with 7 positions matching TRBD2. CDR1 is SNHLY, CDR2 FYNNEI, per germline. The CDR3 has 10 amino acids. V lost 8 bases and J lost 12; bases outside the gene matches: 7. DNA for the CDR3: TGTGCCAGCGGGAGGGGACTCCTGTACTTC. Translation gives CASGRGLLYF.

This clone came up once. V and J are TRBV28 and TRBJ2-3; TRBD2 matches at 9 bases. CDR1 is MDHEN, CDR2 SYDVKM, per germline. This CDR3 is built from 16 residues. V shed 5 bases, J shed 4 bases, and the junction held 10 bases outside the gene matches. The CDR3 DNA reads TGTGCCAGCAGTCCGTCTGAGGCGGGAGGGGCAGATACGCAGTATTTT. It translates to CASSPSEAGGADTQYF.

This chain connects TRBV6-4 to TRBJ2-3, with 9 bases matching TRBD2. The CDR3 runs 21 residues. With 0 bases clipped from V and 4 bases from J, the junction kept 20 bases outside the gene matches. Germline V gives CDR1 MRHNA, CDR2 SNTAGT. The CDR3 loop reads CASSDSPSSGAPILWADTQYF. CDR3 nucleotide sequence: TGTGCCAGCAGTGACTCCCCATCTAGCGGGGCACCGATCCTTTGGGCAGATACGCAGTATTTT.